This T cell receptor beta chain is from a study of T-cell memory formation after mild COVID-19. Study-level results: Cross-reactive memory apparently joined, as some responding clones appeared in pre-infection memory. The authors did not confirm SARS-CoV-2 specificity of second-wave clones peaking day 37.

Note on this clonotype: No antigen is known for it.

The TCR alpha and TCR beta cDNA libraries, bearing sample barcodes and UMIs, were generated by 5'RACE using constant-segment primers. TCRdb reprocessed the 5' RACE reads with MiXCR, giving one entry per CDR3 protein. The profile shows about 430,000 distinct CDR3 sequences, 15% to 20% of them singletons. The receptor's source is a man younger than 35 who had mild COVID-19 (a few samples of this study predate the infection). Cell type and time point are not known. Sequencing used PBMCs or a T cell subset sorted from them (not recorded which).

The CDR3 sequence: CASSQEFSWGSTDTQYF. In DNA, the CDR3 is TGCGCCAGCAGCCAAGAATTTAGCTGGGGGAGCACAGATACGCAGTATTTT. The J gene is TRBJ2-3, the V gene TRBV4-3; D may correspond to TRBD1 or TRBD2 (5 bases each). CDR3 size: 17 residues. The V end was cut by 0 bases, the J end by 0 bases, with 13 bases between. CDR1 LGHNA and CDR2 YSLEER come from the germline V gene.